This T cell receptor beta chain was sequenced during a study of blood T cell repertoires in COVID-19. Study details: Whether acute or convalescent, the COVID-19 samples came from the United States, Italy and Spain. Sources were T cells, B-cell-depleted T cells, or PBMCs; the material itself was cDNA or gDNA.

V was trimmed by 6 bases and J by 0 bases, leaving 19 bases between them. Looked up from germline, CDR1 is SGHRS and CDR2 is YFSETQ. CDR3 length: 17 residues. In the original processing: Amplification of reference gene primers provided the estimated nucleated cell counts. The method was immunoSEQ multiplex PCR; TCRdb's version includes in-frame clones alone and lacks a portion of them. The D gene and trimming were derived from the DNA, and the V and J assignments and clone size from that table. The repertoire holds about 530,000 clones, about 88% seen once, with roughly 7.4% in the top ten. Enrolment of Seattle patients took place during active infection, and they were followed longitudinally.

This clonotype was sampled from a woman aged 45-65 years with COVID-19, enrolled during active disease. The sequencing sample was made of peripheral blood. V is TRBV5-1 and J is TRBJ1-5, with D maybe TRBD1 (6 bases). Here the CDR3 DNA reads TGCGCCAGCACCACAGAGGGACACCGTTATAGCAATCAGCCCCAGCATTTT. This sequence encodes CASTTEGHRYSNQPQHF. The whole variable domain, filled in from reference TRBV5-1 and TRBJ1-5, reads KAGVTQTPRYLIKTRGQQVTLSCSPISGHRSVSWYQQTPGQGLQFLFEYFSETQRNKGNFPGRFSGRQFSNSRSEMNVSTLELGDSALYLCASTTEGHRYSNQPQHFGDGTRLSIL.